This TCR beta chain came from a study of CD8 T cells in Susac syndrome (dated by TCRdb to between 2018 and 2021). With regard to the full study: Whether CD8+ T cell activation and differentiation in Susac syndrome was antigen driven was tested using repertoire sequencing. Findings and caveats that apply to the study as a whole: The number of individuals in the TCR sequencing and HLA analysis was recognized as being relatively small.

RNA was extracted with the RNeasy kit and about 0.5 to 1 ug was reverse transcribed using random hexamers. TCR beta CDR3 regions were amplified with the immunoSEQ multiplex PCR assay covering 54 Vbeta and 13 Jbeta segments. To correct PCR amplification bias, a synthetic template baseline was used for both primer optimization and computational correction. From the authors' description of their analysis: Only productive sequences were kept, with reads annotated to V, D and J genes according to IMGT and analyzed in immunoSEQ Analyzer. Clonality was computed as one minus Shannon entropy normalized by log2 of the number of productive unique sequences. Public and private clones were assessed among the 100 most prevalent clones of each patient and control. A clone was defined as Susac-specific if it was absent from the healthy and MS cohorts, from 1052 published viral clones and from other ImmuneACCESS disease sequences. TCRdb reran the public reads through fastp at Q25 and MiXCR, keeping productive beta chains. Rows matching on CDR3 protein sequence are summarized as one entry with the most common DNA and genes. These V and J calls are TCRdb output, not the study's own analysis. This sample comprises about 210,000 distinct CDR3 sequences, 95% of them detected only once. The top ten clonotypes cover 0.085% to 0.095% of the sample.

To note about this clonotype: Its antigen is still unknown. No much larger clone exists at a distance of one base, and base qualities are not known.

Trimming accounts for 2 bases at V and 7 bases at J, while the number of junction bases matched to no gene is 4. Counted from cysteine to phenylalanine, this CDR3 has 15 amino acids. Just CDR3 DNA is preserved here, 45 bases in frame from base 1. Based on the germline V gene, the CDR1 and CDR2 sequences are SGDLS and YYNGEE. High-throughput TCR beta sequencing profiled peripheral blood CD8+ and CD4+ T cells from healthy donors, Susac syndrome patients and multiple sclerosis patients. Treatment-naive patients with stable or active relapsing-remitting disease fulfilling revised McDonald criteria were used as multiple sclerosis controls. Bulk CD8+ and CD4+ T cells were purified by magnetic negative isolation, whereas CD8+ TEMRA cells were enriched by FACS. Blood was drawn into EDTA tubes, processed within 24 hours, and PBMCs were isolated by density gradient centrifugation. PBMCs intended for TCR sequencing were cryopreserved in liquid nitrogen and thawed later in a water bath at 37 degrees C. A purity of at least 90% was achieved for sorted or isolated CD4+, CD8+ and CD8+ TEMRA cells.

This TCR came from a human donor with multiple sclerosis. Material for sequencing was CD4+ T cells from PBMCs. This chain joins TRBV9 to TRBJ1-6; 9 central nucleotides agree with TRBD1. The nucleotides are TGTGCCAGCAGCGTCACAGGGGGCGGAAATTCACCCCTCCACTTT. This yields the protein CASSVTGGGNSPLHF.